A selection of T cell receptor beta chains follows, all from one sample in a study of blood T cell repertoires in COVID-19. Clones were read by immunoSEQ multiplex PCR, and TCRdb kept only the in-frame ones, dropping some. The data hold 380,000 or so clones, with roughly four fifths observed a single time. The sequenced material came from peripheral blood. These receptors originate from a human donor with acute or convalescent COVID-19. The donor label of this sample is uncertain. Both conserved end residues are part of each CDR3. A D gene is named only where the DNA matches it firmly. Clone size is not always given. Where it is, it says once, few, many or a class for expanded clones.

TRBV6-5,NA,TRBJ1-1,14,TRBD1,TGTGCCAGCAGTTCACAGGGGGGGGTCACTGAAGCTTTCTTT,CASSSQGGVTEAFF
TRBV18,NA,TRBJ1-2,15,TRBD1,TGTGCCAGCTCAGAAGCAGGGGGAGGTGGCTATGGCTACACCTTC,CASSEAGGGGYGYTF
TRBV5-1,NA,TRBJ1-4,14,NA,TGCGCCAGCAGCTTGGGGGCGGGTAATGAAAAACTGTTTTTT,CASSLGAGNEKLFF
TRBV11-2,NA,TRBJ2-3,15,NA,TGTGCCAGCAGCTTCAAGCGGAGTAGCACAGATACGCAGTATTTT,CASSFKRSSTDTQYF
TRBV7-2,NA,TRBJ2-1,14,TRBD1,TGTGCCAGCAGCTTTGGGACAGGGGTTAATGAGCAGTTCTTC,CASSFGTGVNEQFF
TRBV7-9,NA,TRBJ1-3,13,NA,TGTGCCAGCAGCTTAAGTGGCTCGGGCACCATATATTTT,CASSLSGSGTIYF
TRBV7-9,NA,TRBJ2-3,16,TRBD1,TGTGCCAGCAGCTTAGAGGCAGGACAGGGACCGGATACGCAGTATTTT,CASSLEAGQGPDTQYF
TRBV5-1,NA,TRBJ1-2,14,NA,TGCGCCAGCAGCTTGGCCTGGGAGAACTATGGCTACACCTTC,CASSLAWENYGYTF
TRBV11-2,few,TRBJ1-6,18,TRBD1,TGTGCCAGCAGCTTGCGTTTAGCGGACAGGGGTAAGAATTCACCCCTCCACTTT,CASSLRLADRGKNSPLHF
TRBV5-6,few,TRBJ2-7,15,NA,TGTGCCAGCAGCGGGGCTGGGGGCTCAATCTACGAGCAGTACTTC,CASSGAGGSIYEQYF
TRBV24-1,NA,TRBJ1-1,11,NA,TGTGCCACCAGCCAGGATGGCCAAGCTTTCTTT,CATSQDGQAFF
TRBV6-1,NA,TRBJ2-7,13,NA,TGTGCCAGCAGTGAAGCCCGGGTTTACGAGCAGTACTTC,CASSEARVYEQYF
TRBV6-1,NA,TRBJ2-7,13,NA,TGTGCCAGCAGTGAAGTCGGCCGCGGCGAGCAGTACTTC,CASSEVGRGEQYF
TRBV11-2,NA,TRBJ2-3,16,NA,TGTGCCAGCAGCTTAGGTGGGCCTTCTTACACAGATACGCAGTATTTT,CASSLGGPSYTDTQYF
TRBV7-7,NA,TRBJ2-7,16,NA,TGTGCCAGCAGCTTAATAGGGGCGCCCCCATACTACGAGCAGTACTTC,CASSLIGAPPYYEQYF
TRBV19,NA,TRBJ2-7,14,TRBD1,TGTGCCAGTAGCAGGACAGGGGGTGTCTACGAGCAGTACTTC,CASSRTGGVYEQYF
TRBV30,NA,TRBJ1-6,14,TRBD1,TGTGCCTGGAGCCGGACAGGGTCGGGTTCACCCCTCCACTTT,CAWSRTGSGSPLHF
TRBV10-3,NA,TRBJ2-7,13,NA,TGTGCCATCAGTCAGGCAGGGCCTTACGAGCAGTACTTC,CAISQAGPYEQYF
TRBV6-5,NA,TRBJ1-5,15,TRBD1,TGTGCCAGCAGTCCCGGGACAGGGTTCGGCGAGCCCCAGCATTTT,CASSPGTGFGEPQHF
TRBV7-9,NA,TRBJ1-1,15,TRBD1,TGTGCCAGCAGCGACCGGACAGGCTCGAACACTGAAGCTTTCTTT,CASSDRTGSNTEAFF
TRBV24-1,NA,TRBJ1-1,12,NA,TGTGCCACCAGTGATTACAGGCCAGAAGCTTTCTTT,CATSDYRPEAFF
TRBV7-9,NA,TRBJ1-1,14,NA,TGTGCCAGCAGCTTAGGTAGCGCGCTCCGTGAAGCTTTCTTT,CASSLGSALREAFF
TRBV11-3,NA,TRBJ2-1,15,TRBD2,TGTGCCAGCAGCCAGGGACTAGCGGAAAGTGGGGAGCAGTTCTTC,CASSQGLAESGEQFF
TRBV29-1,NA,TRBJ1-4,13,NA,TGCAGCGTTCTGCGGCAGGGAGGCGAAAAACTGTTTTTT,CSVLRQGGEKLFF
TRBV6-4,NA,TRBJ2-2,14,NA,TGTGCCAGCAGTGACGGAGGGGACACCGGGGAGCTGTTTTTT,CASSDGGDTGELFF
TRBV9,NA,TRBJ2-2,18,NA,TGTGCCAGCAGCCCATCCGTCGGCAGGGCCGCGAACACCGGGGAGCTGTTTTTT,CASSPSVGRAANTGELFF
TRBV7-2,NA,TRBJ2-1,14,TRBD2,TGTGCCAGCAGCCCAATGACTAGCGGGACGGGGCAGTTCTTC,CASSPMTSGTGQFF
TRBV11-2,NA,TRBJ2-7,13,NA,TGTGCCAGCAGCACCCGGGGCTCCTACGAGCAGTACTTC,CASSTRGSYEQYF
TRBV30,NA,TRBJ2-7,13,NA,TGTGCCTGGAGCCGTGGGGGCCTCTACGAGCAGTACTTC,CAWSRGGLYEQYF
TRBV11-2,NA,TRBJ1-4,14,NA,TGTGCCAGCAGCTTATGGTCACAGGCTGAAAAACTGTTTTTT,CASSLWSQAEKLFF
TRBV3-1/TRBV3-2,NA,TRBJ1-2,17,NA,TGTGCCAGCAACCACAAAACCTGGGGCGAAGCTAACTATGGCTACACCTTC,CASNHKTWGEANYGYTF
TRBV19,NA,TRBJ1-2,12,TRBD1,TGTGCCAGTAAGACAGGGCCCGATGGCTACACCTTC,CASKTGPDGYTF
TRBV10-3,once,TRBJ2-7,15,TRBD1,TGTGCCATCAGTGAGTCGGGACAGGAGTCCTACGAGCAGTACTTC,CAISESGQESYEQYF
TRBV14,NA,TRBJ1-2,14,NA,TGTGCCAGCAGCCATTTAGAAAGTACCCATGGCTACACCTTC,CASSHLESTHGYTF
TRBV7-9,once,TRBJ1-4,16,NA,TGTGCCAGCAGCTCGCAAGGGGGGGGCTCCAATGAAAAACTGTTTTTT,CASSSQGGGSNEKLFF
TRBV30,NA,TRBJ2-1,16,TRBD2,TGTGCCTGGAGTACCCGGACTAGCGGGAGATACAATGAGCAGTTCTTC,CAWSTRTSGRYNEQFF
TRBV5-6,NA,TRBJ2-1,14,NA,TGTGCCAGCAGCTTTCCAGGGGTAATTAATGAGCAGTTCTTC,CASSFPGVINEQFF
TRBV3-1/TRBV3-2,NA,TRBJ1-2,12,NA,TGTGCCAGCAGCTACCAGGGTTCTGGCTACACCTTC,CASSYQGSGYTF
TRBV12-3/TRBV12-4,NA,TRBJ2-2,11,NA,TGTGCCAGCAGTCCAGCCGGGGAGCTGTTTTTT,CASSPAGELFF
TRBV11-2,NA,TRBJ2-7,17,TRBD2,TGTGCCAGCACCATCAGCGGGGGGGCCAGCGGAGCGTACGAGCAGTACTTC,CASTISGGASGAYEQYF
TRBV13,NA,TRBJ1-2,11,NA,TGTGCCAGCAGCCAGATACAGGGTCACACCTTC,CASSQIQGHTF
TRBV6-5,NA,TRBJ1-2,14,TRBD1,TGTGCCAGCAGTTACTCGGGACAGGGTTTTGGCTACACCTTC,CASSYSGQGFGYTF
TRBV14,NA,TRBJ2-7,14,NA,TGTGCCAGCAGCCAAGTTGGGCCACCCTACGAGCAGTACTTC,CASSQVGPPYEQYF
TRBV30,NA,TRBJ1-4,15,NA,TGTGCCTGGAGTGTACAAAGCGGGGGTTATGAAAAACTGTTTTTT,CAWSVQSGGYEKLFF
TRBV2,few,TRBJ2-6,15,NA,TGTGCCAGCAGTGCAGGAGGAACTGGGGCCAACGTCCTGACTTTC,CASSAGGTGANVLTF
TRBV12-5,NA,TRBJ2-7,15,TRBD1,TGTGCTAGTGGTTCGCGACAGGGACACTCCTACGAGCAGTACTTC,CASGSRQGHSYEQYF
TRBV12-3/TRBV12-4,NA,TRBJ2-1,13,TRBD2,TGTGCCAGCAGTTCCCTGGGGGGGGGTGAGCAGTTCTTC,CASSSLGGGEQFF